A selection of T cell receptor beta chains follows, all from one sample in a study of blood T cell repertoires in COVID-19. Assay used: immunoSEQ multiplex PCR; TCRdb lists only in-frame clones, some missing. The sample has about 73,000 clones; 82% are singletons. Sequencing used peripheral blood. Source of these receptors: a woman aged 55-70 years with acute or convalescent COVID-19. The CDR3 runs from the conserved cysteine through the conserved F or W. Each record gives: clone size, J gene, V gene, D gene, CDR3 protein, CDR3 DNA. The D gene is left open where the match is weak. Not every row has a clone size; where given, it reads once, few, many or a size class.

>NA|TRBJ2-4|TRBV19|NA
CASSILSGETKNIQYF
TGTGCCAGTAGTATTCTTTCAGGGGAAACCAAAAACATTCAGTACTTC
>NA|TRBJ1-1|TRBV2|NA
CASSVDTVSTEAFF
TGTGCCAGCAGCGTGGACACCGTGAGCACTGAAGCTTTCTTT
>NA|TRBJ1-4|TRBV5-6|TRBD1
CASSQAGTGLNEKLFF
TGTGCCAGCAGCCAGGCCGGGACAGGCCTCAATGAAAAACTGTTTTTT
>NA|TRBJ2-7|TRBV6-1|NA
CASTPEGRIINEQYF
TGTGCCAGCACCCCCGAGGGCCGAATCATCAACGAGCAGTACTTC
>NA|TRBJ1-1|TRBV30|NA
CACPREIPMNTEAFF
TGTGCCTGCCCCAGGGAAATTCCCATGAACACTGAAGCTTTCTTT
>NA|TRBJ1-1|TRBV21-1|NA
CARHSLGQGYTEAFF
TGTGCCAGGCACTCCCTAGGACAGGGGTACACTGAAGCTTTCTTT
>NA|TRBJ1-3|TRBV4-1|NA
CASSQDHSGNTIYF
TGCGCCAGCAGCCAAGATCACTCTGGAAACACCATATATTTT
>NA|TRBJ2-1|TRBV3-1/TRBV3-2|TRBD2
CASSLQTSGRGNEQFF
TGTGCCAGCAGCCTCCAGACTAGCGGGAGGGGCAATGAGCAGTTCTTC
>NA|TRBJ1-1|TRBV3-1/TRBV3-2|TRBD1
CASSKTGVKWNTEAFF
TGTGCCAGCAGCAAAACAGGGGTGAAGTGGAACACTGAAGCTTTCTTT
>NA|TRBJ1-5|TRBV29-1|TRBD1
CSVEVQGAGQPQHF
TGCAGCGTTGAAGTTCAGGGGGCGGGTCAGCCCCAGCATTTT
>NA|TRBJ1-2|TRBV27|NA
CASRDGGNINSNYGYTF
TGTGCCAGCAGAGATGGCGGCAATATTAACTCTAACTATGGCTACACCTTC
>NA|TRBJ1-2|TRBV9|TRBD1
CASSPRQGGFYGYTF
TGTGCCAGCAGCCCCAGACAGGGGGGATTCTATGGCTACACCTTC
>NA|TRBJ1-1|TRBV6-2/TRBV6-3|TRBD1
CASSHYRGGLNTEAFF
TGTGCCAGCAGTCACTACAGGGGTGGCCTGAACACTGAAGCTTTCTTT
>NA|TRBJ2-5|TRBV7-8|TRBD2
CASSLAVAGRYDQETQYF
TGTGCCAGCAGCTTAGCGGTAGCGGGGAGGTACGACCAAGAGACCCAGTACTTC
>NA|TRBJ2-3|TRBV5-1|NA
CASSLKMRGGTDTQYF
TGCGCCAGCAGCCTGAAAATGCGGGGAGGCACAGATACGCAGTATTTT
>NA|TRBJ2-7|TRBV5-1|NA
CASSLDAGFYEQYF
TGCGCCAGCAGCTTGGATGCGGGATTCTACGAGCAGTACTTC
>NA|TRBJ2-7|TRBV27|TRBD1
CASSPRWTGGFTEQYF
TGTGCCAGCAGTCCCAGATGGACAGGGGGCTTTACCGAGCAGTACTTC
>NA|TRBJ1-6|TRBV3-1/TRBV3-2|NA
CASSPAYRAGNSPLHF
TGTGCCAGCAGCCCAGCATACAGGGCTGGTAATTCACCCCTCCACTTT
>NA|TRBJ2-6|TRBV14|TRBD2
CASSRRGLADSSGANVLTF
TGTGCCAGCAGCCGAAGGGGACTAGCGGACAGCTCTGGGGCCAACGTCCTGACTTTC
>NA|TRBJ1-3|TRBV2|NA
CASSEGQGNTIYF
TGTGCCAGCAGTGAAGGACAGGGAAACACCATATATTTT
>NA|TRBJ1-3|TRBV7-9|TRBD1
CASSPTDRAGGNTIYF
TGTGCCAGCAGCCCCACGGACAGGGCAGGTGGAAACACCATATATTTT
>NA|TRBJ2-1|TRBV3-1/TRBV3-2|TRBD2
CASSPGLAGGPNEQFF
TGTGCCAGCAGCCCGGGACTAGCGGGAGGGCCTAATGAGCAGTTCTTC
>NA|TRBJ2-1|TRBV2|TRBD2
CASRETSGSFDEQFF
TGTGCCAGCAGGGAGACTAGCGGGAGTTTTGATGAGCAGTTCTTC
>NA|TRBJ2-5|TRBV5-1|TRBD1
CASSLWPTGEETQYF
TGCGCCAGCAGCTTGTGGCCGACAGGGGAAGAGACCCAGTACTTC
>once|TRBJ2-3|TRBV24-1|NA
CATSRADTQYF
TGTGCCACCAGTCGAGCAGATACGCAGTATTTT
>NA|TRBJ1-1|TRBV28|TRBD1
CASILPTGLNTEAFF
TGTGCCAGCATCCTCCCGACAGGGTTGAACACTGAAGCTTTCTTT
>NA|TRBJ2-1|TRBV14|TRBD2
CASSQDRTSGGFWNEQFF
TGTGCCAGCAGCCAAGATCGGACTAGCGGGGGGTTTTGGAATGAGCAGTTCTTC
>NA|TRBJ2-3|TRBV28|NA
CASSLVGGDTQYF
TGTGCCAGCAGTTTGGTAGGCGGGGATACGCAGTATTTT
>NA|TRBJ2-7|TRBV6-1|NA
CASSDSYEQYF
TGTGCCAGCAGTGACAGCTACGAGCAGTACTTC
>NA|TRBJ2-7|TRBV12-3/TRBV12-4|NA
CASSNQVTHEQYF
TGTGCCAGCAGTAATCAGGTGACCCACGAGCAGTACTTC
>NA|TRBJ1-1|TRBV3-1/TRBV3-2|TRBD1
CASSRGQGINTEAFF
TGTGCCAGCAGCCGAGGACAGGGGATCAACACTGAAGCTTTCTTT
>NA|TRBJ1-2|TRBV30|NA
CAWGAGGPNGYTF
TGTGCCTGGGGGGCCGGGGGGCCGAATGGCTACACCTTC
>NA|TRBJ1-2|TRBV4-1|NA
CASSQATGMGYTF
TGCGCCAGCAGCCAAGCTACAGGGATGGGCTACACCTTC
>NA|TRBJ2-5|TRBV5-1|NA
CASSLMTQETQYF
TGCGCCAGCAGCCTAATGACTCAAGAGACCCAGTACTTC
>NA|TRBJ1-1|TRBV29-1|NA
CSVEESTNTEAFF
TGCAGCGTTGAAGAGAGCACGAACACTGAAGCTTTCTTT
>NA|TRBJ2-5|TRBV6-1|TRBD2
CASSDLGLAGKETQYF
TGTGCCAGCAGTGACCTGGGACTAGCGGGGAAAGAGACCCAGTACTTC
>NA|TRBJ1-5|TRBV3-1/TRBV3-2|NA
CASGGGAGGNQPQHF
TGTGCCAGCGGAGGGGGGGCAGGTGGCAATCAGCCCCAGCATTTT
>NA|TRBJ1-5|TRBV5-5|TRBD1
CASSLDNRGLSNQPQHF
TGTGCCAGCAGCTTGGATAACAGGGGGCTTAGCAATCAGCCCCAGCATTTT
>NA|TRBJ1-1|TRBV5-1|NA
CASRPEQGPKGMNTEAFF
TGCGCCAGCAGACCCGAACAGGGCCCAAAGGGGATGAACACTGAAGCTTTCTTT
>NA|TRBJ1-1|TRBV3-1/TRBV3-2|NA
CASSQSPRFEAFF
TGTGCCAGCAGCCAAAGCCCCAGGTTTGAAGCTTTCTTT
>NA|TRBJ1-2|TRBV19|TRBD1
CASSTDRGGHGYTF
TGTGCCAGTAGTACTGACAGGGGGGGGCATGGCTACACCTTC
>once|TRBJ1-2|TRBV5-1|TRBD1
CASSSFPGQINYGYTF
TGCGCCAGCAGCTCCTTCCCGGGACAGATAAACTATGGCTACACCTTC
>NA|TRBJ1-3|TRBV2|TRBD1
CATKTGGSGNTIYF
TGTGCCACTAAAACAGGGGGTAGTGGAAACACCATATATTTT
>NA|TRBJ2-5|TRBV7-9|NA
CASSLSVGGETQYF
TGTGCCAGCAGCTTATCGGTCGGGGGAGAGACCCAGTACTTC
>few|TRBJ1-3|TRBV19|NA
CASSPPGRGNTIYF
TGTGCCAGTTCGCCCCCGGGTCGGGGAAACACCATATATTTT
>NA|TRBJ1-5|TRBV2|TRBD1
CASKAAQGAVNQPQHF
TGTGCCAGCAAGGCGGCACAGGGGGCTGTCAATCAGCCCCAGCATTTT